This is a list of T cell receptor beta chains from one sample in a study of blood T cell repertoires in COVID-19. This table comes from immunoSEQ multiplex PCR, and its TCRdb copy is limited to in-frame clones, with some not included. The sample has 300,000 to 450,000 clones; about 80% are singletons. Sequenced input: peripheral blood. These receptors all come from a human donor with acute or convalescent COVID-19. The donor label of this sample is uncertain. CDR3s include the opening cysteine and the closing phenylalanine or tryptophan. The D gene is left open where the match is weak. A clone size is listed for some rows: how often the clone was seen (once, few, many), or a class if it is expanded.

J gene: TRBJ1-2
V gene: TRBV2
clone size: once
D gene: NA
CDR3 protein: CASRLRQAGYTF
CDR3 DNA: TGTGCCAGCAGATTAAGACAGGCTGGCTACACCTTC

J gene: TRBJ1-1
V gene: TRBV2
clone size: NA
D gene: TRBD1
CDR3 protein: CASRQGAEAFF
CDR3 DNA: TGTGCCAGCCGACAGGGGGCTGAAGCTTTCTTT

J gene: TRBJ1-6
V gene: TRBV28
clone size: NA
D gene: NA
CDR3 protein: CASSSLEGSNSPLHF
CDR3 DNA: TGTGCCAGCAGTAGCCTGGAGGGGAGCAATTCACCCCTCCACTTT

J gene: TRBJ1-1
V gene: TRBV6-5
clone size: once
D gene: TRBD1
CDR3 protein: CASIGQVAANTEAFF
CDR3 DNA: TGTGCCAGCATAGGACAGGTCGCTGCGAACACTGAAGCTTTCTTT

J gene: TRBJ1-2
V gene: TRBV5-4
clone size: NA
D gene: TRBD1
CDR3 protein: CASSTPGQGLNYGYTF
CDR3 DNA: TGTGCCAGCAGCACGCCAGGACAGGGCTTGAACTATGGCTACACCTTC

J gene: TRBJ2-3
V gene: TRBV30
clone size: NA
D gene: TRBD2
CDR3 protein: CAWSVQKPGLAKSTDTQYF
CDR3 DNA: TGTGCCTGGAGTGTACAAAAACCGGGACTAGCGAAAAGCACAGATACGCAGTATTTT

J gene: TRBJ1-2
V gene: TRBV19
clone size: NA
D gene: TRBD1
CDR3 protein: CASRTGEGPNYGYTF
CDR3 DNA: TGTGCCAGTAGGACAGGGGAGGGACCGAACTATGGCTACACCTTC

J gene: TRBJ1-2
V gene: TRBV19
clone size: NA
D gene: NA
CDR3 protein: CASSPPDRRYGYTF
CDR3 DNA: TGTGCCAGTAGTCCACCCGACAGGCGCTATGGCTACACCTTC

J gene: TRBJ2-1
V gene: TRBV7-2
clone size: NA
D gene: TRBD2
CDR3 protein: CASSLQVKRDYNEQFF
CDR3 DNA: TGTGCCAGCAGCCTCCAGGTGAAGCGGGACTACAATGAGCAGTTCTTC

J gene: TRBJ2-7
V gene: TRBV6-5
clone size: NA
D gene: NA
CDR3 protein: CASSPQGGSYEQYF
CDR3 DNA: TGTGCCAGCAGCCCCCAGGGGGGTTCCTACGAGCAGTACTTC